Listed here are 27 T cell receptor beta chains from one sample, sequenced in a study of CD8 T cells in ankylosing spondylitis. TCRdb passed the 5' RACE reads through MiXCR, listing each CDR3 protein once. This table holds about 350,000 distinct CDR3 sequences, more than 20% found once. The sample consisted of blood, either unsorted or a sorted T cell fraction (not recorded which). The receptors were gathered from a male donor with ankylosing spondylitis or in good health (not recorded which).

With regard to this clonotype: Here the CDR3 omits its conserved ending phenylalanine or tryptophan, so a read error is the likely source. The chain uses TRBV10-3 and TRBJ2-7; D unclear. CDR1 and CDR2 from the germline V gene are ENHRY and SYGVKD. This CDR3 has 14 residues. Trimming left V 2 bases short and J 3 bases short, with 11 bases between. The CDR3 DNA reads TGTGCCATCAGTGAGGGGCTAGGTGGCTACGAGCAGTACTCC. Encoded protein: CAISEGLGGYEQYS.

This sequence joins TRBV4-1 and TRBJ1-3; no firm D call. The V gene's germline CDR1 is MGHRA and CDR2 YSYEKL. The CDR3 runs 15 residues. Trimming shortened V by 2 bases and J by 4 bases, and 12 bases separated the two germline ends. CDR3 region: CASSQRPPGGNTIYF. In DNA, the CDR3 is TGCGCCAGCAGCCAACGACCCCCTGGAGGAAACACCATATATTTT.

This CDR3 reads CASSPLQTGRFYEQYF. For the CDR3, the DNA is TGTGCCAGCAGCCCTCTTCAGACAGGCCGTTTTTACGAGCAGTACTTC. The V and J genes are TRBV7-9 and TRBJ2-7; D perhaps matches TRBD1 (6 bases). Deletions cut 5 bases from V and 4 bases from J, with 21 bases between. The CDR3 has 16 amino acids. Germline V gene data show CDR1 as SEHNR and CDR2 as FQNEAQ (reference sequence).

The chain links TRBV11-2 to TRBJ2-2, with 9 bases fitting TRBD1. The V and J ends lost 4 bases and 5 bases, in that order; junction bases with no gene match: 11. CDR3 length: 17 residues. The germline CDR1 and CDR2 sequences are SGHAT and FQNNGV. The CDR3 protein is CASSSIPDRGRTGELFF. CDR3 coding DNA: TGTGCCAGCAGCTCTATTCCCGACAGGGGGAGGACCGGGGAGCTGTTTTTT.

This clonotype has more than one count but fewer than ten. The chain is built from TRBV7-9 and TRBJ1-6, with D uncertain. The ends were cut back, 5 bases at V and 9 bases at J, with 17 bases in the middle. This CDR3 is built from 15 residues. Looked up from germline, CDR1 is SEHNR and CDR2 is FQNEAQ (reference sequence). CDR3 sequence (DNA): TGTGCCAGCAGCCAGGCCGGGCCGGCCGCTTCACCCCTCCACTTT. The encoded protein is CASSQAGPAASPLHF. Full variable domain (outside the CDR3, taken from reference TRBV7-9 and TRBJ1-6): DTGVSQNPRHKITKRGQNVTFRCDPISEHNRLYWYRQTLGQGPEFLTYFQNEAQLEKSRLLSDRFSAERPKGSFSTLEIQRTEQGDSAMYLCASSQAGPAASPLHFGNGTRLTVT.

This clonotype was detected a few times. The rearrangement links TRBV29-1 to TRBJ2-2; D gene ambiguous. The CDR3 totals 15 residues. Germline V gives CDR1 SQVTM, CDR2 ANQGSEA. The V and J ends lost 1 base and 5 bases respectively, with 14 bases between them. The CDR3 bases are TGCAGCGTTGAAGGGTGGACGCACTCTACCGGGGAGCTGTTTTTT. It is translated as CSVEGWTHSTGELFF.

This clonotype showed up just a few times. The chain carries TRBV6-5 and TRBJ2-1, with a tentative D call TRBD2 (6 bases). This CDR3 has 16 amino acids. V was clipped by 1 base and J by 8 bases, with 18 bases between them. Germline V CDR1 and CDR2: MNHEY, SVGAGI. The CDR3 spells CASSYLARRVGDEQFF. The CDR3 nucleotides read TGTGCCAGCAGTTACTTAGCCCGGAGGGTCGGGGATGAGCAGTTCTTC.

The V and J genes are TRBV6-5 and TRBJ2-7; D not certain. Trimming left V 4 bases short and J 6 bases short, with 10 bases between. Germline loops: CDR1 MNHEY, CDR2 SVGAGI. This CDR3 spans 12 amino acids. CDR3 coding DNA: TGTGCCAGCAGTTCAATAGGTTCCGAGCAGTACTTC. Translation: CASSSIGSEQYF.

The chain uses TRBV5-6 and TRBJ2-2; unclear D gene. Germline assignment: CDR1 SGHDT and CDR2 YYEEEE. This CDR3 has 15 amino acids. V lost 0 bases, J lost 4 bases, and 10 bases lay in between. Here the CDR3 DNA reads TGTGCCAGCAGCTTGGCGGCATCGCGCACCGGGGAGCTGTTTTTT. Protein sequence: CASSLAASRTGELFF.

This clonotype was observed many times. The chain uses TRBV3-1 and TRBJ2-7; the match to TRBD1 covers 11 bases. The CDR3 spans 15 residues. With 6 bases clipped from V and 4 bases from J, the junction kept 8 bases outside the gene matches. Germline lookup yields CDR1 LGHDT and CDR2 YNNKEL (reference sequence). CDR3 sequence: CASREGQGATYEQYF. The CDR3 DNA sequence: TGTGCCAGCAGAGAAGGACAGGGGGCGACGTACGAGCAGTACTTC.

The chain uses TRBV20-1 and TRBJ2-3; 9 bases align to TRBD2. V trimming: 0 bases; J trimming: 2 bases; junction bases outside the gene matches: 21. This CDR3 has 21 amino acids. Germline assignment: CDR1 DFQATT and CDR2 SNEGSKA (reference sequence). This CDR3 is CSARDGSGIRMPSGATDTQYF. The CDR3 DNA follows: TGCAGTGCTAGAGATGGGAGCGGTATTAGAATGCCTAGCGGGGCCACAGATACGCAGTATTTT.

The CDR3, as DNA: TGTGCCAGCAGTGACTTCGAGGTGGACGGCTACTATGGCTACACCTTC. It yields the protein CASSDFEVDGYYGYTF. The genes are TRBV6-5 and TRBJ1-2; D not certain. Germline V gene data show CDR1 as MNHEY and CDR2 as SVGAGI. V shed 5 bases and J shed 3 bases, with 19 bases lying between them. There are 16 residues in the CDR3.

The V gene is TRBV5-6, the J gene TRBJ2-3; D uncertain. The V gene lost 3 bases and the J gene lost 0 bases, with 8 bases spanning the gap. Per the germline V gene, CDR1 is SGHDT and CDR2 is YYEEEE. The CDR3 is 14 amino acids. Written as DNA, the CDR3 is TGTGCCAGCAGCTCCGATACTAGCACAGATACGCAGTATTTT. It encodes CASSSDTSTDTQYF.

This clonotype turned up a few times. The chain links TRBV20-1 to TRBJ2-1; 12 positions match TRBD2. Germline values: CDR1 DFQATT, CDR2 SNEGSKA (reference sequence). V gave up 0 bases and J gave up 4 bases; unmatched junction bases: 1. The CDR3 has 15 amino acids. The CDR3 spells CSARETSGRYNEQFF. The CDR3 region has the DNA TGCAGTGCTAGAGAAACTAGCGGGAGGTACAATGAGCAGTTCTTC.

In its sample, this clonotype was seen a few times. CDR3 region: CSVVGYSDEQFF. CDR3 coding DNA: TGCAGCGTCGTCGGGTATTCGGATGAGCAGTTCTTC. The chain recombines TRBV29-1 with TRBJ2-1; D ambiguous. Per germline, CDR1 SQVTM and CDR2 ANQGSEA. The CDR3 sequence is 12 residues long. Trimming cost V 6 bases and J 8 bases, with 14 bases left between them.

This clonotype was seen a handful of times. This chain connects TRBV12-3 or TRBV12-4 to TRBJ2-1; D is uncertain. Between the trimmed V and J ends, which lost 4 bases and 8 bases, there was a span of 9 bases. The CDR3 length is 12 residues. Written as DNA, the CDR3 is TGTGCCAGCAGTTCACGGTTGGATGAGCAGTTCTTC. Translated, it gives CASSSRLDEQFF.

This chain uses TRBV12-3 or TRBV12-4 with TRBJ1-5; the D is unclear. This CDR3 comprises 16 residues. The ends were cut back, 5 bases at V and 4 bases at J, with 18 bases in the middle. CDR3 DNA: TGTGCCAGCAGTCCCGGTTTCGCCCCGGGGAATCAGCCCCAGCATTTT. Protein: CASSPGFAPGNQPQHF.

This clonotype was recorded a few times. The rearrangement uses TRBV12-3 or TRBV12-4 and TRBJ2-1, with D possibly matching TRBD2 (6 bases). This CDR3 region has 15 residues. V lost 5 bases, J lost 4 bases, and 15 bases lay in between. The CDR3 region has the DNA TGTGCCAGCAGTGGCCCGGGGGACTCTTACAATGAGCAGTTCTTC. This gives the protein CASSGPGDSYNEQFF.

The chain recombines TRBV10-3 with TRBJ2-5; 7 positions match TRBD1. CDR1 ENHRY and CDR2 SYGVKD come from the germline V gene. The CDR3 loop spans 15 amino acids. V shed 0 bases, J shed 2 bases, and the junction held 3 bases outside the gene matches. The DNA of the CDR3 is TGTGCCATCAGTGAGTCAAGGGACAGTCAAGAGACCCAGTACTTC. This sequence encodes CAISESRDSQETQYF.

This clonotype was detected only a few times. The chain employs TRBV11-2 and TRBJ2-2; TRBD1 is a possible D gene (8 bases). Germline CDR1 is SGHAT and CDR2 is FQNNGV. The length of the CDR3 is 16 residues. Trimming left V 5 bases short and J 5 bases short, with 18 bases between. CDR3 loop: CASSTGGGLGTGELFF. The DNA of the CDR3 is TGTGCCAGCAGCACAGGGGGGGGCCTCGGGACCGGGGAGCTGTTTTTT.

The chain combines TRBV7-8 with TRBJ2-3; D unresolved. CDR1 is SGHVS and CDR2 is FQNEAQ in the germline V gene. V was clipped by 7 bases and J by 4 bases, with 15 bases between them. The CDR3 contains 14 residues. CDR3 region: CASTELVPPDTQYF. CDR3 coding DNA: TGTGCCAGCACCGAGCTCGTCCCCCCAGATACGCAGTATTTT.

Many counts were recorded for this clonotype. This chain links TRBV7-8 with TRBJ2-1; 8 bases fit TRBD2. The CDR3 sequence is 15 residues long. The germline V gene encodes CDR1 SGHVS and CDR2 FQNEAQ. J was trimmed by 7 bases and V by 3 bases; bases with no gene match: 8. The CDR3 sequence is CASSLGLRGANEQFF. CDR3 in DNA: TGTGCCAGCAGCTTGGGCCTGCGGGGGGCGAATGAGCAGTTCTTC.

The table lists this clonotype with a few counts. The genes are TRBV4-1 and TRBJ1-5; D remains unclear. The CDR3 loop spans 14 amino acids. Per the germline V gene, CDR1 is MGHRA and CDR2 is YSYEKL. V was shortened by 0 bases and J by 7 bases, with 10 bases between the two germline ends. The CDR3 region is CASSQDVGAQPQHF. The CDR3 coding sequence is TGCGCCAGCAGCCAAGATGTCGGCGCGCAGCCCCAGCATTTT.

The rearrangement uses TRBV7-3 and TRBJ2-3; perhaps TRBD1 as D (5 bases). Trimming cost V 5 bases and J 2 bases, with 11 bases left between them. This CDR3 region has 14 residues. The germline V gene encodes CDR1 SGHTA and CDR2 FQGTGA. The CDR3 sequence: CASSPEGVTDTQYF. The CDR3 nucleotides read TGTGCCAGCAGCCCAGAAGGGGTCACAGATACGCAGTATTTT.

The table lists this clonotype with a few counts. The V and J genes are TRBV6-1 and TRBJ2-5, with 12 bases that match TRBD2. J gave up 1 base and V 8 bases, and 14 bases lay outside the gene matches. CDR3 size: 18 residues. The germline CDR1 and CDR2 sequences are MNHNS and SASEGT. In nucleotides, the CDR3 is TGTGCCAGCCCCCCCGTTGTAGGACTAGCGGGGACCCAAGAGACCCAGTACTTC. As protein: CASPPVVGLAGTQETQYF.

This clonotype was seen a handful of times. CDR3 bases: TGTGCCAGCAGCGCCGGACAGAACCTCTACGAGCAGTACTTC. Its translation: CASSAGQNLYEQYF. This chain joins TRBV7-6 and TRBJ2-7; TRBD1 is a possible D gene (6 bases). The germline gives CDR1 SGHVS, CDR2 FNYEAQ. The CDR3 contains 14 residues. V lost 5 bases, J lost 3 bases, and 14 bases lay in between.

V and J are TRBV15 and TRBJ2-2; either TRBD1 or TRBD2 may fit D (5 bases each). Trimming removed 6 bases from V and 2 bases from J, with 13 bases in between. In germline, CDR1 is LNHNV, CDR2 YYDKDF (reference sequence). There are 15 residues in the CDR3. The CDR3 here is CATSGRQTNTGELFF. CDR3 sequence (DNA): TGTGCCACCAGTGGGAGACAGACCAACACCGGGGAGCTGTTTTTT.